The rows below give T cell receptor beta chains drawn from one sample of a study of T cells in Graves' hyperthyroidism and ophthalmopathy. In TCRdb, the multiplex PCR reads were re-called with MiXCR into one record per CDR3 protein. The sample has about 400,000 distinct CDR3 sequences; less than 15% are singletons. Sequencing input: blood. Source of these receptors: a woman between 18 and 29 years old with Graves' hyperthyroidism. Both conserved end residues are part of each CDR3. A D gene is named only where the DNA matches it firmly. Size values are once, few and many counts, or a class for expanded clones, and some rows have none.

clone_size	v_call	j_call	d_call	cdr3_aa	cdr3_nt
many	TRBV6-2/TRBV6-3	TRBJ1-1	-	CASSYPSQPEAFF	TGTGCCAGCAGTTACCCGAGCCAGCCTGAAGCTTTCTTT
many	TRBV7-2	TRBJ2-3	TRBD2	CASSHSGLAGADTQYF	TGTGCCAGCAGCCATTCTGGGCTAGCGGGAGCAGATACGCAGTATTTT
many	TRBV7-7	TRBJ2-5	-	CASSLEQAQETQYF	TGTGCTAGCAGCTTAGAGCAGGCCCAAGAGACCCAGTACTTC
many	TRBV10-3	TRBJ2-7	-	CAIHADSSYEQYF	TGTGCCATCCACGCGGACAGCTCCTACGAGCAGTACTTC
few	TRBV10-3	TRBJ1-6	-	CAISPGGSYNSPLHF	TGTGCCATCAGTCCCGGGGGCTCCTATAATTCACCCCTCCACTTT
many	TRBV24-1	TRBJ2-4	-	CATSAYSSKNIQYF	TGTGCCACCAGTGCTTACAGTTCAAAAAACATTCAGTACTTC
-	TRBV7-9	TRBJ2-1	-	CASSLMGSMNEQFF	TGTGCCAGCAGCTTAATGGGTTCAATGAATGAGCAGTTCTTC
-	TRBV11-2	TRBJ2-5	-	CASSPISGVSRETQYF	TGTGCCAGCAGCCCTATTTCGGGTGTCTCCCGAGAGACCCAGTACTTC
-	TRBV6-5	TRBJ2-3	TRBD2	CASSYSPLAGVADTQYF	TGTGCCAGCAGTTACTCGCCGCTAGCGGGAGTGGCAGATACGCAGTATTTT
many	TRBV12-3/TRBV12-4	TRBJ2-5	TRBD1	CASRTGGAETQYF	TGTGCCAGCAGAACAGGGGGCGCAGAGACCCAGTACTTC
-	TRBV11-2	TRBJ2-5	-	CASSLDRLETQYF	TGTGCCAGCAGCTTAGATCGTCTGGAGACCCAGTACTTC
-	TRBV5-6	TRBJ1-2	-	CASSSQTLVRYGYTF	TGTGCCAGCAGCAGTCAAACCCTGGTCAGATATGGCTACACCTTC
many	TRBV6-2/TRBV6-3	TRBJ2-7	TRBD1	CASSPGTGTAGPSPFYEQYF	TGTGCCAGCAGTCCCGGGACAGGGACAGCCGGACCTTCCCCTTTCTACGAGCAGTACTTC
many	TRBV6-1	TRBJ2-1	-	CAVGAYNEQFF	TGTGCCGTCGGGGCCTACAATGAGCAGTTCTTC
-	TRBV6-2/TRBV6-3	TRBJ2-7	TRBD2	CASRGRGDSYEQYF	TGTGCCAGCAGGGGGCGGGGGGACTCCTACGAGCAGTACTTC
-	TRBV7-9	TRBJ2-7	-	CASSPPRQGLADYEQYF	TGTGCCAGCAGCCCACCCCGGCAGGGACTGGCTGACTACGAGCAGTACTTC
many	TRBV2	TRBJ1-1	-	CASSGTSGTEAFF	TGTGCCAGCAGTGGGACCTCGGGCACTGAAGCTTTCTTT
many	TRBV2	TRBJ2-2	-	CASNVRGWAGELFF	TGTGCCAGCAATGTACGGGGTTGGGCCGGGGAGCTGTTTTTT
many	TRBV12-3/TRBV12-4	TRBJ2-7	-	CASTSRLALGEQYF	TGTGCCAGCACGAGCAGGCTTGCCCTGGGAGAGCAGTACTTC
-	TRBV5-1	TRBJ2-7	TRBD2	CASSLGGSGTYEQYF	TGCGCCAGCAGCTTGGGTGGTAGCGGGACCTACGAGCAGTACTTC
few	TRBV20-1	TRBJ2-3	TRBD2	CSAPLGSGITDTQYF	TGCAGTGCTCCTCTTGGTAGCGGGATTACAGATACGCAGTATTTT
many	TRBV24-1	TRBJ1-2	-	CATSDPGGRGGYTF	TGTGCCACCAGTGACCCCGGCGGGAGGGGTGGCTACACCTTC
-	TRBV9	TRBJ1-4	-	CASSASPGGVQNEKLFF	TGTGCCAGCAGCGCCTCTCCGGGGGGGGTTCAAAATGAAAAACTGTTTTTT
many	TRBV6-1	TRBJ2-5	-	CASRRTSTSGETQYF	TGTGCCAGCAGGCGAACGTCTACCTCGGGGGAGACCCAGTACTTC
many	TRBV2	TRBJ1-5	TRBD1	CASSEAGTGRNQPQHF	TGTGCCAGCAGTGAGGCCGGGACAGGGCGAAATCAGCCCCAGCATTTT
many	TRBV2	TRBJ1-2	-	CASRMGSPGDKDGYTF	TGTGCCAGCAGGATGGGGAGCCCAGGGGACAAAGATGGCTACACCTTC
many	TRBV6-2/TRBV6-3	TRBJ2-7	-	CASEGPGAYYEQYF	TGTGCCAGCGAGGGGCCAGGAGCCTACTACGAGCAGTACTTC
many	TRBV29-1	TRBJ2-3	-	CSVVRQASTDTQYF	TGCAGCGTTGTGAGGCAGGCTAGCACAGATACGCAGTATTTT
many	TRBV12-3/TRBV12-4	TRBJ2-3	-	CASLKGWGSTDTQYF	TGTGCCAGCCTAAAGGGGTGGGGGAGCACAGATACGCAGTATTTT
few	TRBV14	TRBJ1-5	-	CASSQGGYTQHF	TGTGCCAGCAGCCAAGGGGGGTATACGCAGCATTTT
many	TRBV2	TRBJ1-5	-	CASKVGGFSNQPQHF	TGTGCCAGCAAGGTGGGAGGTTTTAGCAATCAGCCCCAGCATTTT
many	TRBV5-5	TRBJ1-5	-	CASSFSPKSNQPQHF	TGTGCCAGCAGCTTTTCCCCCAAGTCGAATCAGCCCCAGCATTTT
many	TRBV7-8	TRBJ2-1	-	CASSLGWAGALNEQFF	TGTGCCAGCAGCTTAGGATGGGCAGGGGCGCTCAATGAGCAGTTCTTC
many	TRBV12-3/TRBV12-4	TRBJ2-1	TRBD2	CASGPGLAGGEQFF	TGTGCCAGCGGACCGGGACTAGCGGGGGGGGAGCAGTTCTTC